These 27 T cell receptor beta chains were sequenced from one sample in a study of vaccination and CD4 T cells after COVID-19. The assay that was used to sequence DNA from cultured CD4+ T cells was the Oncomine TCR Beta short-read assay. TCRdb called the PCR reads again in MiXCR, with one record for every CDR3 protein. The sample carries tens of thousands of distinct CDR3 sequences, 32% recorded once. No cognate antigen is known for these TCRs. This sample's treatment: roughly 11-day PBMC culture with coronavirus spike peptide pools or control peptides (ViraFEST assay). The sample comprised cultured CD4+ T cells from blood. Receptors originate from a human donor with COVID-19.

This chain uses TRBV7-2 with TRBJ2-7; TRBD2 might be the D (5 bases). The V gene lost 5 bases and the J gene lost 3 bases, with 17 bases spanning the gap. The CDR3 is 15 amino acids. Germline V CDR1 and CDR2: SGHTA, FQGNSA. As DNA, the CDR3 is TGTGCCAGCAGCCCCACCGCGGGCTTGAACTACGAGCAGTACTTC. This codes for CASSPTAGLNYEQYF. The entire variable domain, with the rest obtained from reference TRBV7-2 and TRBJ2-7, is as follows: GAGVSQSPSNKVTEKGKDVELRCDPISGHTALYWYRQSLGQGLEFLIYFQGNSAPDKSGLPSDRFSAERTGGSVSTLTIQRTQQEDSAVYLCASSPTAGLNYEQYFGPGTRLTVT.

This clonotype was seen a handful of times. This sequence joins TRBV27 and TRBJ2-3; the D is unclear. Between the trimmed V and J ends, which lost 2 bases and 5 bases, there was a span of 14 bases. CDR3 size: 15 residues. Germline lookup yields CDR1 MNHEY and CDR2 SMNVEV (reference sequence). DNA for the CDR3: TGTGCCAGCAGTTTAGATCCGCCACGAAAAGATACGCAGTATTTT. As protein: CASSLDPPRKDTQYF.

This clonotype occurred a few times. The CDR3 DNA sequence: TGTGCTAGTGGTTTGAGTGCGAAGACCCAGTACTTC. It translates to CASGLSAKTQYF. The rearrangement joins TRBV12-5 to TRBJ2-5; D unclear. Germline CDR1 reads LGHNT; CDR2 reads FRNRAP. V was cut by 2 bases and J by 6 bases, with 7 bases left in between. CDR3 size: 12 residues.

By sample share, this clonotype is medium-sized (0.01 to 0.1%). The chain uses TRBV6-2 or TRBV6-3 and TRBJ1-5, with 10 bases matching TRBD1. The CDR3 totals 15 residues. The germline V gene encodes CDR1 MNHEY and CDR2 SVGEGT. Trimming removed 7 bases from V and 4 bases from J; junction bases left unmatched: 7. For the CDR3, the DNA is TGTGCCAGCATGGGAGGGGGACAGGGGAATCAGCCCCAGCATTTT. It yields the protein CASMGGGQGNQPQHF.

This chain connects TRBV5-5 to TRBJ1-2, with D hard to call. The V gene's germline CDR1 is SGHKS and CDR2 YYEKEE (reference sequence). CDR3 length: 13 amino acids. V was trimmed by 1 base and J by 6 bases, leaving 10 bases between them. CDR3 residues: CASSLLPGNGYTF. The CDR3 DNA sequence: TGTGCCAGCAGCTTGTTACCCGGGAATGGCTACACCTTC.

V gene TRBV9 combines with J gene TRBJ1-6, with D perhaps TRBD1 (5 bases). CDR3 length equals 19 residues. V was trimmed by 0 bases and J by 3 bases, leaving 19 bases between them. CDR1 SGDLS and CDR2 YYNGEE come from the germline V gene. CDR3 DNA: TGTGCCAGCAGCGTAGAGAATCGGCAGGGAAGGGGCTATAATTCACCCCTCCACTTT. Residues: CASSVENRQGRGYNSPLHF.

The sample holds a few counts of this clonotype. This chain connects TRBV27 to TRBJ2-7, with D perhaps TRBD1 (6 bases). V lost 6 bases to trimming and J lost 3 bases, with 21 bases between them. The germline gives CDR1 MNHEY, CDR2 SMNVEV (reference sequence). This CDR3 contains 16 residues. The CDR3 spells CASRLQGKRLIYEQYF. The CDR3 DNA reads TGTGCCAGCAGGTTACAGGGCAAGCGGTTAATCTACGAGCAGTACTTC.

The CDR3 DNA reads TGCAGTGCTAGAGATAAAGAGACCCAGTACTTC. Residues: CSARDKETQYF. The chain links TRBV20-1 to TRBJ2-5; D ambiguous. The V end lost 0 bases, the J end lost 3 bases, and 2 bases lay between the germline ends. This CDR3 spans 11 amino acids. Per germline, CDR1 DFQATT and CDR2 SNEGSKA (reference sequence).

This clonotype came up a few times. The J gene is TRBJ2-3, the V gene TRBV20-1, with 14 positions matching TRBD2. In germline, CDR1 is DFQATT, CDR2 SNEGSKA (reference sequence). Trimming removed 4 bases from V and 9 bases from J; junction bases left unmatched: 6. CDR3 length: 14 amino acids. DNA for the CDR3: TGCAGTGCTACAGGACTAGCGGGGGGTAACACGCAGTATTTT. Translating gives CSATGLAGGNTQYF.

The CDR3 DNA is TGTGCCAGTAGTTCGGCGGGGACAGGCTACACCTTC. As protein: CASSSAGTGYTF. This chain uses TRBV19 with TRBJ1-2; a weak D match, TRBD1 (6 bases). CDR3 size: 12 residues. Trimming took 5 bases from V and 8 from J, leaving 12 bases between them. Germline values: CDR1 LNHDA, CDR2 SQIVND (reference sequence).

The V and J genes are TRBV2 and TRBJ1-5; 9 bases map to TRBD1. This CDR3 is 14 amino acids long. Trimming took 3 bases from V and 7 from J; bases not matched to a gene: 4. Germline V CDR1 and CDR2: SNHLY, FYNNEI. The CDR3 sequence is CASSETGTGQPQHF. CDR3 DNA: TGTGCCAGCAGTGAGACAGGGACAGGGCAGCCCCAGCATTTT. Full variable domain (rest looked up from reference TRBV2 and TRBJ1-5): EPEVTQTPSHQVTQMGQEVILRCVPISNHLYFYWYRQILGQKVEFLVSFYNNEISEKSEIFDDQFSVERPDGSNFTLKIRSTKLEDSAMYFCASSETGTGQPQHFGDGTRLSIL.

The chain uses TRBV20-1 and TRBJ2-1; D remains unclear. The V and J ends lost 6 bases and 3 bases respectively, with 15 bases between them. The CDR3 is 14 residues long. CDR1 and CDR2 from the germline V gene are DFQATT and SNEGSKA (reference sequence). Here the CDR3 reads CSAPAGPYYNEQFF. The CDR3 region has the DNA TGCAGTGCCCCGGCCGGACCGTACTACAATGAGCAGTTCTTC.

This clonotype was seen more than once but under ten times. The J gene is TRBJ1-1, the V gene TRBV7-2; 7 bases agree with TRBD1. The junction had 11 bases not matched to a gene; V was cut back by 1 base and J by 6 bases. CDR3 length: 16 amino acids. Germline loops: CDR1 SGHTA, CDR2 FQGNSA. CDR3 coding DNA: TGTGCCAGCAGCTTAGAGGCAGGGGGGATGAGATCTGAAGCTTTCTTT. Its translation is CASSLEAGGMRSEAFF.

This clonotype was detected once. The chain uses TRBV19 and TRBJ1-2; D not resolved. The CDR3 loop spans 14 amino acids. Germline CDR1 reads LNHDA; CDR2 reads SQIVND (reference sequence). Between the trimmed V and J ends, which lost 3 bases and 8 bases, there was a span of 16 bases. In DNA form, the CDR3 reads TGTGCCAGTAGTATTGAGGTAGGGCTGGGCGGCTACACCTTC. It encodes CASSIEVGLGGYTF.

This rearrangement joins TRBV6-1 to TRBJ2-7; a weak D match, TRBD1 (5 bases). V was trimmed by 8 bases and J by 2 bases, leaving 13 bases between them. From germline, CDR1 is MNHNS and CDR2 SASEGT. The CDR3 loop spans 13 amino acids. The CDR3 DNA reads as TGTGCCAGCCATAAGACAGCGACCTACGAGCAGTACTTC. Translating gives CASHKTATYEQYF.

V and J are TRBV12-3 or TRBV12-4 and TRBJ1-1; no clear D. V was shortened by 3 bases and J by 2 bases, with 4 bases between the two germline ends. The CDR3 totals 12 residues. CDR3: CASSFSNTEAFF. The CDR3 region has the DNA TGTGCCAGCAGTTTTTCCAACACTGAAGCTTTCTTT.

The chain joins TRBV7-9 to TRBJ2-7, with TRBD1 as a possible D gene (5 bases). CDR1 and CDR2 from the germline V gene are SEHNR and FQNEAQ (reference sequence). The CDR3 has 14 residues. Deletions cut 4 bases from V and 3 bases from J, with 13 bases between. The CDR3 DNA follows: TGTGCCAGCAGCTCCAGGGTCAGAGGCTACGAGCAGTACTTC. Translating it yields CASSSRVRGYEQYF.

This clonotype was observed a few times. The J gene is TRBJ1-2, the V gene TRBV20-1; 9 nucleotides line up with TRBD1. This CDR3 is built from 15 residues. CDR1 is DFQATT, CDR2 SNEGSKA, per germline (reference sequence). CDR3 DNA: TGCAGGGAAGGTACGGACAGGGGTTTCTACTATGGCTACACCTTC. This translates into CREGTDRGFYYGYTF.

This clonotype occurred once. The rearrangement links TRBV7-2 to TRBJ1-2; no definite D call. The CDR3 covers 14 residues. Germline V gene data show CDR1 as SGHTA and CDR2 as FQGNSA. V lost 1 base and J 4 bases, leaving 10 bases between the germline ends. CDR3 region: CASSLGDVGYGYTF. DNA for the CDR3: TGTGCCAGCAGCTTAGGGGATGTTGGCTATGGCTACACCTTC.

This rearrangement joins TRBV12-3 or TRBV12-4 to TRBJ2-1; perhaps TRBD2 as D (6 bases). There are 15 residues in the CDR3. V was shortened by 2 bases and J by 6 bases, with 14 bases between the two germline ends. The CDR3 is CASSLFQGGSNEQFF. In DNA, the CDR3 is TGTGCCAGCAGTTTATTCCAGGGAGGATCCAATGAGCAGTTCTTC.

A few counts support this clonotype. The rearrangement uses TRBV30 and TRBJ2-5, with D perhaps matching TRBD1 (5 bases). Germline CDR1 and CDR2: GTSNPN and SVGIG (reference sequence). V lost 0 bases to trimming and J lost 7 bases, with 12 bases between them. This CDR3 spans 13 amino acids. The CDR3 DNA follows: TGTGCCTGGAGTGTGCAGGGCGTGGGGACCCAGTACTTC. It specifies CAWSVQGVGTQYF.

This clonotype has more than one count but fewer than ten. CDR3 in amino acids: CAWSVKGRTLYEQYF. CDR3 DNA: TGTGCCTGGAGTGTAAAGGGACGCACCTTGTACGAGCAGTACTTC. The V gene is TRBV30, the J gene TRBJ2-7; possibly TRBD1 or TRBD2 for D (5 bases each). The CDR3 consists of 15 residues. The V end was cut by 0 bases, the J end by 4 bases, with 16 bases between. Looked up from germline, CDR1 is GTSNPN and CDR2 is SVGIG (reference sequence). The variable domain in full, completed from reference TRBV30 and TRBJ2-7, reads SQTIHQWPATLVQPVGSPLSLECTVEGTSNPNLYWYRQAAGRGLQLLFYSVGIGQISSEVPQNLSASRPQDRQFILSSKKLLLSDSGFYLCAWSVKGRTLYEQYFGPGTRLTVT.

This sequence joins TRBV7-8 and TRBJ1-1, with 8 nucleotides matching TRBD1. CDR1 and CDR2 from the germline V gene are SGHVS and FQNEAQ. This CDR3 spans 11 amino acids. The V gene end was trimmed by 4 bases and the J gene end by 10 bases; junction bases not matched to a gene: 2. CDR3 loop: CASSSTGVAFF. In nucleotides, the CDR3 is TGTGCCAGCAGCTCGACAGGGGTAGCTTTCTTT.

This clonotype was counted a few times. This chain connects TRBV19 to TRBJ1-2; TRBD1 matches 9 bases. This CDR3 contains 14 residues. V was pared by 4 bases and J by 5 bases, with 5 bases of the junction left unmatched. The germline gives CDR1 LNHDA, CDR2 SQIVND (reference sequence). This CDR3 is CASSTQQGAYGYTF. The CDR3 nucleotides read TGTGCCAGTAGTACTCAACAGGGGGCGTATGGCTACACCTTC.

This clonotype was detected a few times. The chain links TRBV15 to TRBJ2-2; TRBD1 agrees at 7 bases. The CDR3 is 16 amino acids. The junction had 4 bases not matched to a gene; V was cut back by 1 base and J by 2 bases. Looked up from germline, CDR1 is LNHNV and CDR2 is YYDKDF (reference sequence). CDR3 nucleotide sequence: TGTGCCACCAGCAGAGGAGACAGGGTTAACACCGGGGAGCTGTTTTTT. Translation gives CATSRGDRVNTGELFF.

The table lists this clonotype with a few counts. This chain uses TRBV15 with TRBJ2-6, with unresolved D. Germline-derived CDR1 and CDR2 are LNHNV and YYDKDF (reference sequence). Trimming stripped 5 bases from V and 0 bases from J, with 17 bases between. The CDR3 covers 18 residues. CDR3 bases: TGTGCCACCAGCGGCCAGGTCAGGATCCTCTCTGGGGCCAACGTCCTGACTTTC. As protein: CATSGQVRILSGANVLTF.

This sequence joins TRBV11-2 and TRBJ2-1; D may correspond to TRBD1 or TRBD2 (5 bases each). Germline V gives CDR1 SGHAT, CDR2 FQNNGV. Trimming cost V 5 bases and J 11 bases, with 10 bases left between them. The length of the CDR3 is 11 residues. CDR3 region: CASSPWGQQFF. As DNA, the CDR3 is TGTGCCAGCAGCCCCTGGGGACAGCAGTTCTTC.